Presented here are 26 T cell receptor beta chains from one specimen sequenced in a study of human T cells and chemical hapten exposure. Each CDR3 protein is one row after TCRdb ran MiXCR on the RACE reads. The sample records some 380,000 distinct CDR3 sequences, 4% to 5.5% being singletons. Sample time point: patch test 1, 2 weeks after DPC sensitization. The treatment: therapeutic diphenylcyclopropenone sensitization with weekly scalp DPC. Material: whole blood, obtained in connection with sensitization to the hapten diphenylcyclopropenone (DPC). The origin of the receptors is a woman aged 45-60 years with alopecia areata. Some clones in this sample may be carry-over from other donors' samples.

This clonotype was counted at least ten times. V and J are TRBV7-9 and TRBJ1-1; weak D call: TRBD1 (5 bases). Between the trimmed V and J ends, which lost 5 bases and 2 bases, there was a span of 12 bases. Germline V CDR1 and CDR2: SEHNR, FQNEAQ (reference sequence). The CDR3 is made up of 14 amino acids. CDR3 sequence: CASSLDGGNTEAFF. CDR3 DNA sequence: TGTGCCAGCAGCCTGGACGGGGGAAACACTGAAGCTTTCTTT.

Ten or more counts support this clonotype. CDR3 nucleotides: TGCGCCAGCAGCCAAGATAGGGTAACAGGGACCTATAATTCACCCCTCCACTTT. It specifies CASSQDRVTGTYNSPLHF. The gene calls are TRBV4-3 and TRBJ1-6, with a tentative D call TRBD1 (6 bases). Per the germline V gene, CDR1 is LGHNA and CDR2 is YSLEER. The ends were cut back, 0 bases at V and 2 bases at J, with 14 bases in the middle. This CDR3 has 18 amino acids.

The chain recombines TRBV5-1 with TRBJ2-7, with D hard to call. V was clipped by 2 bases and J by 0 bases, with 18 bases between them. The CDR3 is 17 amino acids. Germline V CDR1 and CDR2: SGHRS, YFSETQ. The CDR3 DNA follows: TGCGCCAGCAGCTTCTCGCCAGGTCTACCTATCTCCTACGAGCAGTACTTC. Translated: CASSFSPGLPISYEQYF. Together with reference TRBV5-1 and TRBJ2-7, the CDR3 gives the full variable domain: KAGVTQTPRYLIKTRGQQVTLSCSPISGHRSVSWYQQTPGQGLQFLFEYFSETQRNKGNFPGRFSGRQFSNSRSEMNVSTLELGDSALYLCASSFSPGLPISYEQYFGPGTRLTVT.

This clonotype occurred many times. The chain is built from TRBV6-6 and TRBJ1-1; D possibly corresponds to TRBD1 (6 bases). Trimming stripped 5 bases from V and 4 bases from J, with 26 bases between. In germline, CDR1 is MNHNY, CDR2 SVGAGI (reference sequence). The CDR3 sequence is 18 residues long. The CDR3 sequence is CASSRPQTGSGRATEAFF. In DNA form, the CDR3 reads TGTGCCAGCAGTCGGCCGCAGACAGGCTCCGGTCGGGCCACTGAAGCTTTCTTT.

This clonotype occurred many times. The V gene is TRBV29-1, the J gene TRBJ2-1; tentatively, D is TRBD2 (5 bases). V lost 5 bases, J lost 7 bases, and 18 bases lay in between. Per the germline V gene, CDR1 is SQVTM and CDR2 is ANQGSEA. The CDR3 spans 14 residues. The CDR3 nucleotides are TGCAGCGTTTTACGGGGAATATCGTTGAATGAGCAGTTCTTC. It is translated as CSVLRGISLNEQFF.

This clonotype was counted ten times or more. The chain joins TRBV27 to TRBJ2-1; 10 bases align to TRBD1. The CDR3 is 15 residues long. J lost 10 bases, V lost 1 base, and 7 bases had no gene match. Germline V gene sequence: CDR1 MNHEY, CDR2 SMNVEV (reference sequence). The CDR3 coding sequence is TGTGCCAGCAGTTTATGGGGACAGGGGTCCGGGGAGCAGTTCTTC. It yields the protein CASSLWGQGSGEQFF.

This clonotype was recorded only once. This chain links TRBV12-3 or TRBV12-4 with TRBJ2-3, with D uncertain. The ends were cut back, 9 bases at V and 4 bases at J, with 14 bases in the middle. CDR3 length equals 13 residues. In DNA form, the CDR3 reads TGTGCCAGTAGTGAGTACAGCTCAGATACGCAGTATTTT. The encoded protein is CASSEYSSDTQYF.

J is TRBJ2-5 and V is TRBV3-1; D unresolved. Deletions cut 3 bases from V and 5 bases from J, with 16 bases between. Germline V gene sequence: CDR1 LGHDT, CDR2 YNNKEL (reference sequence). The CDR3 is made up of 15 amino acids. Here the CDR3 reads CASSQSGPWSETQYF. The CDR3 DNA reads TGTGCCAGCAGCCAGTCCGGGCCCTGGAGCGAGACCCAGTACTTC.

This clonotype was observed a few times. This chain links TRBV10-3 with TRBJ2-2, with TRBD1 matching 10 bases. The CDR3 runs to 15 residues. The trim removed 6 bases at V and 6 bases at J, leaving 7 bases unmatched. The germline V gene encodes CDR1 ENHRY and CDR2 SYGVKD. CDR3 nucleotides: TGTGCCATCAGGAGGGACAGGGGCGACGCCGGGGAGCTGTTTTTT. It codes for CAIRRDRGDAGELFF.

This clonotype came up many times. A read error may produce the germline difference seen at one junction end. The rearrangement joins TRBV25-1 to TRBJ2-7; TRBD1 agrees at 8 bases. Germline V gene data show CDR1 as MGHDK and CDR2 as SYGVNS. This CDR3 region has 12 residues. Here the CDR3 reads CASSDDRGRGNF. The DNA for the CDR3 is TGTGCCAGCAGTGATGACAGGGGCCGTGGTAACTTC.

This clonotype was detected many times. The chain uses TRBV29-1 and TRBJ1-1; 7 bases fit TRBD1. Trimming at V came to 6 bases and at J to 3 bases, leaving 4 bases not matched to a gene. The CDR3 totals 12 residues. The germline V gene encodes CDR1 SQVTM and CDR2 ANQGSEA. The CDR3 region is CSVQTGYTEAFF. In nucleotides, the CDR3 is TGCAGCGTGCAGACAGGGTACACTGAAGCTTTCTTT.

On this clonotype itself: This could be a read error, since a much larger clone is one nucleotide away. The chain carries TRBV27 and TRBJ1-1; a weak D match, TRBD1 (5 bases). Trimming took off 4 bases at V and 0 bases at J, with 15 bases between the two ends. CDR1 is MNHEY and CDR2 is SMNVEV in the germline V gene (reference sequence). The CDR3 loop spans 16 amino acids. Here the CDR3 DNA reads TGTGCCAGCAGTTACCATTTGGCAGGGCTGAACACTGAAGCTTTCTTT. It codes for CASSYHLAGLNTEAFF.

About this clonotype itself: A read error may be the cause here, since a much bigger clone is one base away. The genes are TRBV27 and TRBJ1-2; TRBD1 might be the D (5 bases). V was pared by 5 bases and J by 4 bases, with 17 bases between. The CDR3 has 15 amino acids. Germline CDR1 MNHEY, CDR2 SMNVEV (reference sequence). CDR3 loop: CASSRGSGDSYGYTF. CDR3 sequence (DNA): TGTGCCAGCAGTAGGGGCAGTGGAGACAGCTATGGCTACACCTTC.

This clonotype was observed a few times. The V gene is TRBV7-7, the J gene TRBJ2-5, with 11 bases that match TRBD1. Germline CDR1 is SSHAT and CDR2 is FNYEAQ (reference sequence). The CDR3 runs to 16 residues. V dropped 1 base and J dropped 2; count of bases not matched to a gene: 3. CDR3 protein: CASSLVWDRGQETQYF. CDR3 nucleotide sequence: TGTGCCAGCAGCTTAGTTTGGGACAGGGGGCAAGAGACCCAGTACTTC.

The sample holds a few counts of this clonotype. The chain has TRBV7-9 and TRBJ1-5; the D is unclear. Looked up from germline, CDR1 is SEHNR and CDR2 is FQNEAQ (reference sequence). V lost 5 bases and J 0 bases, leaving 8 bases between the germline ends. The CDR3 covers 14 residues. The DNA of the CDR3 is TGTGCCAGCAGCCCGCAGTATAGCAATCAGCCCCAGCATTTT. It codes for CASSPQYSNQPQHF.

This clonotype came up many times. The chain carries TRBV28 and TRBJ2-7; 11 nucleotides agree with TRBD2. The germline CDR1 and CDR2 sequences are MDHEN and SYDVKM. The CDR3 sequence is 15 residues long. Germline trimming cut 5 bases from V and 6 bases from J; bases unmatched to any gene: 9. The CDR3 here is CASSLSSSGRGEQYF. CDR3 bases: TGTGCCAGCAGTCTGTCAAGTAGCGGGAGGGGCGAGCAGTACTTC.

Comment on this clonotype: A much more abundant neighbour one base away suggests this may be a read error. In nucleotides, the CDR3 is TGTGCCAGCAGCCCCGGGGCTAGCAACAATGAGCAGTTCTTC. Translating gives CASSPGASNNEQFF. The J gene is TRBJ2-1, the V gene TRBV3-1; D is perhaps TRBD1 or TRBD2 (5 bases each). This CDR3 spans 14 amino acids. Trimming removed 4 bases from V and 5 bases from J, with 12 bases in between. Germline V gives CDR1 LGHDT, CDR2 YNNKEL (reference sequence).

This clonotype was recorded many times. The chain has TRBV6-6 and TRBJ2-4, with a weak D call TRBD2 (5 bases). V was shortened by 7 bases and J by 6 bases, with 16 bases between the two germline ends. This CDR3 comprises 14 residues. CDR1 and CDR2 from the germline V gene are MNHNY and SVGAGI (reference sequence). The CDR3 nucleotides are TGTGCCAGCATCCTTGACGGGATGGCAAACATTCAGTACTTC. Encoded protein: CASILDGMANIQYF.

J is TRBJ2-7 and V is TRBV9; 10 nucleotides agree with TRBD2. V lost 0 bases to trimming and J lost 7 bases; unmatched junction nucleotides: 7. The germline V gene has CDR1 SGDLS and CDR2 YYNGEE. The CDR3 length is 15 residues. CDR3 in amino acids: CASSVVSGGAEEQYF. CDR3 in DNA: TGTGCCAGCAGCGTAGTGAGCGGGGGGGCGGAAGAGCAGTACTTC.

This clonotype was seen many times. CDR3 in DNA: TGTGCCATCAGTGAGGGCGGCGGATATGGCTACACCTTC. Protein: CAISEGGGYGYTF. The rearrangement joins TRBV10-3 to TRBJ1-2; D is uncertain. CDR3 length equals 13 residues. Trimming cost V 2 bases and J 5 bases, with 9 bases left between them. Germline assignment: CDR1 ENHRY and CDR2 SYGVKD.

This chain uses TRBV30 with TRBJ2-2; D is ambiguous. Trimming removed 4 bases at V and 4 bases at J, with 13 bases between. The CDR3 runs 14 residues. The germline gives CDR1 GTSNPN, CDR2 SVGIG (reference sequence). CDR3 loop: CAWIPGLSTGELFF. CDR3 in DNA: TGTGCCTGGATTCCCGGGCTGAGCACCGGGGAGCTGTTTTTT.

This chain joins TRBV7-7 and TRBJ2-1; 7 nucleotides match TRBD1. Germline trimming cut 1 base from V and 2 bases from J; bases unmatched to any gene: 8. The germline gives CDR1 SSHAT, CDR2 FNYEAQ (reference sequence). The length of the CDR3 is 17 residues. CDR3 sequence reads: CASSLDPPGQPYNEQFF. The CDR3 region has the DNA TGTGCCAGCAGCTTAGACCCACCGGGACAGCCCTACAATGAGCAGTTCTTC.

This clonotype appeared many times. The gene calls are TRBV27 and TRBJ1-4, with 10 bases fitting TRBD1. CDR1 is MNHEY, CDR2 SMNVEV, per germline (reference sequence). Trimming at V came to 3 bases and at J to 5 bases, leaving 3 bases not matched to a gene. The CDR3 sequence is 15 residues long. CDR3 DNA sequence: TGTGCCAGCAGTTTCGTGGGACAGGGGAATGAAAAACTGTTTTTT. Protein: CASSFVGQGNEKLFF.

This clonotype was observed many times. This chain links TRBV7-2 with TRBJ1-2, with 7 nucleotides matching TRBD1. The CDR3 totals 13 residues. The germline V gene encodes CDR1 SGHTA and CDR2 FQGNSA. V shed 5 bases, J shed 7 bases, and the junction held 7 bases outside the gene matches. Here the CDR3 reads CASSADRTGGYTF. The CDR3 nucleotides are TGTGCCAGCAGCGCGGACAGGACCGGTGGCTACACCTTC.

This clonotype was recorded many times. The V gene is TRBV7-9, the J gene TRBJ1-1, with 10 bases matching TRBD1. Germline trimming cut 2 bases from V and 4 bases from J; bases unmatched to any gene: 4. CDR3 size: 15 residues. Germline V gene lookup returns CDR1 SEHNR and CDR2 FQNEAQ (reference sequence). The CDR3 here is CASSLRQGATTEAFF. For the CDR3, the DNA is TGTGCCAGCAGCTTACGACAGGGGGCTACCACTGAAGCTTTCTTT. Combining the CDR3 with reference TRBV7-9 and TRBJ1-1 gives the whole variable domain DTGVSQNPRHKITKRGQNVTFRCDPISEHNRLYWYRQTLGQGPEFLTYFQNEAQLEKSRLLSDRFSAERPKGSFSTLEIQRTEQGDSAMYLCASSLRQGATTEAFFGQGTRLTVV.

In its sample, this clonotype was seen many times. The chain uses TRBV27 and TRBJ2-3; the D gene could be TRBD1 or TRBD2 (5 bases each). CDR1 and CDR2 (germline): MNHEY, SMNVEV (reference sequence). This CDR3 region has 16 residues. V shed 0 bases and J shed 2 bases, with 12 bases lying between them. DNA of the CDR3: TGTGCCAGCAGTTTATCGATTTGGGGGACCACAGATACGCAGTATTTT. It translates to CASSLSIWGTTDTQYF.